This TCR beta chain was captured by sequencing in a study of human T cells and chemical hapten exposure. The starting material, unfractionated whole blood, was used for total RNA extraction. The V end was cut by 7 bases, the J end by 2 bases, with 12 bases between. Per the germline V gene, CDR1 is MNHEY and CDR2 is SVGAGI. The CDR3 consists of 14 residues. TCRdb passed the 5' RACE reads through MiXCR, listing each CDR3 protein once. Among over 95,000 distinct CDR3 sequences listed, around a fifth were seen once. The source of this sequence is a human donor in good health. This sequence joins TRBV6-5 and TRBJ1-5; D perhaps matches TRBD1 (5 bases). As DNA, the CDR3 is TGTGCCAGCACCTCAGGGTTTGGCAATCAGCCCCAGCATTTT. Translating gives CASTSGFGNQPQHF.